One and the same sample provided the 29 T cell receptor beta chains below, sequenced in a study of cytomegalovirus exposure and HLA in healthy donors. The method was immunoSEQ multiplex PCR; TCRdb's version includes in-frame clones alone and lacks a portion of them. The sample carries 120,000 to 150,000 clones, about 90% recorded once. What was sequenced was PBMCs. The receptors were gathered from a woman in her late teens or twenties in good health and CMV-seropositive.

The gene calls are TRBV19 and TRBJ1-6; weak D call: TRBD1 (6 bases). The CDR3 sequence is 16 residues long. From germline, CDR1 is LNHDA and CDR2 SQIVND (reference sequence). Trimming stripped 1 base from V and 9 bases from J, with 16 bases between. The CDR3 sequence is CASSIGRTAPSSPLHF. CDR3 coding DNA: TGTGCCAGTAGTATAGGGAGGACAGCCCCGAGTTCACCCCTCCACTTT.

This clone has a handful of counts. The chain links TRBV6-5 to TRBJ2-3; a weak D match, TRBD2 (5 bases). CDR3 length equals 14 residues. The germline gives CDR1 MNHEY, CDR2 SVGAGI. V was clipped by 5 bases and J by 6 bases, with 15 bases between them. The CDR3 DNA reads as TGTGCCAGCAGTAGGTTCGCGGGTTGGGATACGCAGTATTTT. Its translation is CASSRFAGWDTQYF.

The chain's CDR3 is CASSHRMGQVGEQYF. The CDR3 DNA reads as TGTGCCAGCAGCCACCGGATGGGACAGGTGGGCGAGCAGTACTTC. The gene calls are TRBV7-6 and TRBJ2-7, with 8 bases matching TRBD1. CDR1 is SGHVS and CDR2 is FNYEAQ in the germline V gene. The CDR3 spans 15 residues. The V segment lost 5 bases and the J segment 6 bases; nucleotides outside the gene matches: 12.

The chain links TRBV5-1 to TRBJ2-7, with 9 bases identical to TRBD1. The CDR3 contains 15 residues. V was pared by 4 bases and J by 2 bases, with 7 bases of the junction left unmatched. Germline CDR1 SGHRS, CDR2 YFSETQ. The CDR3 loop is CASSRGQGLTYEQYF. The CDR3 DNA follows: TGCGCCAGCAGCCGGGGACAGGGCCTAACCTACGAGCAGTACTTC.

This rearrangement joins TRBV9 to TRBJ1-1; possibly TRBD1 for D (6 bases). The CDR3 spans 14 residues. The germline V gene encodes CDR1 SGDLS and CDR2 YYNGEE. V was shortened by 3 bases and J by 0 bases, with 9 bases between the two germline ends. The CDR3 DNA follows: TGTGCCAGCAGCGGGACAGTTGTGAACACTGAAGCTTTCTTT. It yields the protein CASSGTVVNTEAFF.

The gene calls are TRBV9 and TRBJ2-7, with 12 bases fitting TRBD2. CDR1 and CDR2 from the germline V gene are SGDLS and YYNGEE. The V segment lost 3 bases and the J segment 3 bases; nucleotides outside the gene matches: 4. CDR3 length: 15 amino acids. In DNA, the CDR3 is TGTGCCAGCAGCGCTAAACTAGCGGGAGGCTACGAGCAGTACTTC. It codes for CASSAKLAGGYEQYF.

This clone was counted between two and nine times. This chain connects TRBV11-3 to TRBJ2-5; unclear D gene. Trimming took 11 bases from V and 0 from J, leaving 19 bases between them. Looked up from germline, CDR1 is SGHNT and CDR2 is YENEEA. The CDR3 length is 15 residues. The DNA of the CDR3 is TGTGCCTTCGCAGTGGCAGCGCGGTACCAAGAGACCCAGTACTTC. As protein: CAFAVAARYQETQYF.

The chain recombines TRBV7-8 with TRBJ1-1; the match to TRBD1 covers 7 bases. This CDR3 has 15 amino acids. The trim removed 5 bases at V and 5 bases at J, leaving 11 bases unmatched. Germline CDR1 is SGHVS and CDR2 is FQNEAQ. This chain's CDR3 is CASSGPTGKGTEAFF. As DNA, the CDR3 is TGTGCCAGCAGCGGCCCGACAGGGAAGGGAACTGAAGCTTTCTTT.

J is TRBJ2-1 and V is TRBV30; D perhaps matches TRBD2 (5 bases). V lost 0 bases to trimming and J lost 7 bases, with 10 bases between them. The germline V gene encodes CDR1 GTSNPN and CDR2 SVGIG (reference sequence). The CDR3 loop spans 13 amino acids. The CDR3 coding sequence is TGTGCCTGGAGTGTAGCCACTAGAAATGAGCAGTTCTTC. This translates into CAWSVATRNEQFF.

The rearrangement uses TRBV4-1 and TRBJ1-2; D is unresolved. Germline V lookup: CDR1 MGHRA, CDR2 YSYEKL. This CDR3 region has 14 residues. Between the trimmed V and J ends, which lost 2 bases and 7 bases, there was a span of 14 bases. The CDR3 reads CASSQTRESGGYTF. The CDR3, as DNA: TGCGCCAGCAGCCAAACGCGGGAAAGTGGTGGCTACACCTTC.

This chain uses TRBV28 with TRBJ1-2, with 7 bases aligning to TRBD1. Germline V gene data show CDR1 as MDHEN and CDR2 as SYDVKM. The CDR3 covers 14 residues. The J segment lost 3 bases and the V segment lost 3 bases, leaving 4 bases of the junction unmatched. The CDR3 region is CASSFPRGDYGYTF. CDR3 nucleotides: TGTGCCAGCAGTTTCCCCAGGGGGGACTATGGCTACACCTTC.

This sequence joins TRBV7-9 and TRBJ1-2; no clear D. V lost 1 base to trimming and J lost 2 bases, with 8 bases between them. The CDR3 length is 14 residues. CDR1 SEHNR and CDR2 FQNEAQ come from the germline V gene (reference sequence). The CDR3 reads CASSLVPQNYGYTF. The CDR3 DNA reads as TGTGCCAGCAGCTTAGTCCCCCAGAACTATGGCTACACCTTC.

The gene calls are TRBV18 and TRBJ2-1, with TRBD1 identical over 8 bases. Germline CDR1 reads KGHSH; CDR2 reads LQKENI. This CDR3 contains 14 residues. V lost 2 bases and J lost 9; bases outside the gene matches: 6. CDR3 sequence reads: CASSPMTGEVEQFF. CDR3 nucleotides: TGTGCCAGCTCACCAATGACAGGGGAGGTTGAGCAGTTCTTC. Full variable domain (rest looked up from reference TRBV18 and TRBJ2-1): NAGVMQNPRHLVRRRGQEARLRCSPMKGHSHVYWYRQLPEEGLKFMVYLQKENIIDESGMPKERFSAEFPKEGPSILRIQQVVRGDSAAYFCASSPMTGEVEQFFGPGTRLTVL.

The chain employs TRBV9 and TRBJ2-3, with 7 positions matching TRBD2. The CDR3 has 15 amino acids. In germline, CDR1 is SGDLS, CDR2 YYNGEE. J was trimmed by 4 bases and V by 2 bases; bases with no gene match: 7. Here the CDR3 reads CASSVWGGSADTQYF. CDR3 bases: TGTGCCAGCAGCGTTTGGGGGGGTTCTGCAGATACGCAGTATTTT.

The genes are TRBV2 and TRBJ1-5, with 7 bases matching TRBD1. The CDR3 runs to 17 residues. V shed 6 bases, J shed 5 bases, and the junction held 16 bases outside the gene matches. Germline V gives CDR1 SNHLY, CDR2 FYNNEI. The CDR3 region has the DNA TGTGCCAGCAGCCAGACAGGGTCCGCCGGATCCTATCAGCCCCAGCATTTT. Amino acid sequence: CASSQTGSAGSYQPQHF.

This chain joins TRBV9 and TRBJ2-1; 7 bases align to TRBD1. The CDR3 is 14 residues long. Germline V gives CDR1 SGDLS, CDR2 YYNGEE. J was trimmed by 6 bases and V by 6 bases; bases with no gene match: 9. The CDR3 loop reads CASNPTGNSNEQFF. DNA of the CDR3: TGTGCCAGCAACCCGACAGGGAACAGCAATGAGCAGTTCTTC.

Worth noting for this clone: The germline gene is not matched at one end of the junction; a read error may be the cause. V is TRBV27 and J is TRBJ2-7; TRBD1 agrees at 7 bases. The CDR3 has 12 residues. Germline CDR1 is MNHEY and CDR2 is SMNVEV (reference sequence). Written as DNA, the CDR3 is TGCGCAACAGGGGACACCCCCTACGAGCAGTACTTC. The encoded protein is CATGDTPYEQYF.

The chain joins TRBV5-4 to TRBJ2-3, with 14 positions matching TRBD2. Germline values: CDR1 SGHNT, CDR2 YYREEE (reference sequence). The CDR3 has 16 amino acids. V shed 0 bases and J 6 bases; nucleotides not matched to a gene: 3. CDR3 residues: CASSLGGLAGADTQYF. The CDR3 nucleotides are TGTGCCAGCAGCTTGGGGGGACTAGCGGGGGCGGATACGCAGTATTTT.

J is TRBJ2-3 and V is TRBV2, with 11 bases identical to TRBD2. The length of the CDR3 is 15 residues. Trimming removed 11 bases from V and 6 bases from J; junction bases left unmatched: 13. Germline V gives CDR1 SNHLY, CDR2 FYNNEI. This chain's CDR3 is CAGSFSGGGSDTQYF. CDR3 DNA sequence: TGTGCCGGCTCCTTTAGCGGGGGGGGTTCGGATACGCAGTATTTT. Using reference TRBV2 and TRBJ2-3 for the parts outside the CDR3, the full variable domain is EPEVTQTPSHQVTQMGQEVILRCVPISNHLYFYWYRQILGQKVEFLVSFYNNEISEKSEIFDDQFSVERPDGSNFTLKIRSTKLEDSAMYFCAGSFSGGGSDTQYFGPGTRLTVL.

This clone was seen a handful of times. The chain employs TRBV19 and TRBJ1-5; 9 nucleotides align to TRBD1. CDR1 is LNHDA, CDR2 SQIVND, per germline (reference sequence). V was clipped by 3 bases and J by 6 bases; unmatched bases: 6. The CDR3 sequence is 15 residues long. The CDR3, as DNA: TGTGCCAGTAGTATGGGACAGGGTGTTATTCAGCCCCAGCATTTT. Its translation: CASSMGQGVIQPQHF.

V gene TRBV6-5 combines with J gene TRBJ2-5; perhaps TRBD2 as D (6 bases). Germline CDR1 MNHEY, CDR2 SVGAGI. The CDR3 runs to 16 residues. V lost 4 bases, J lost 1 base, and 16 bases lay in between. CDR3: CASSSPRPGLQETQYF. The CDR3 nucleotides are TGTGCCAGCAGTTCCCCGAGACCGGGACTCCAAGAGACCCAGTACTTC.

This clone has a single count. CDR3 sequence reads: CASSSYGRAYEQYF. CDR3 bases: TGTGCCAGCAGCTCCTACGGGAGAGCCTACGAGCAGTACTTC. The chain employs TRBV7-2 and TRBJ2-7; D is possibly TRBD2 (6 bases). V was cut by 4 bases and J by 2 bases, with 12 bases left in between. Germline CDR1 reads SGHTA; CDR2 reads FQGNSA. This CDR3 region has 14 residues.

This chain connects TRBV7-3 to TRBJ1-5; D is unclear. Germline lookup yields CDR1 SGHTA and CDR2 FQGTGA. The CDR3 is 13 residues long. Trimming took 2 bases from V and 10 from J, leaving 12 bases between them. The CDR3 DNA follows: TGTGCCAGCAGCTTATCACCCCGGGGTCCCCAGCATTTT. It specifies CASSLSPRGPQHF.

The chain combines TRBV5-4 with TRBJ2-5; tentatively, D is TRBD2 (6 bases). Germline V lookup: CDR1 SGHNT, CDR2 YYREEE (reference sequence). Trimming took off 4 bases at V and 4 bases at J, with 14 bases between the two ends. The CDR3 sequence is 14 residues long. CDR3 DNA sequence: TGTGCCAGCAGCACCGGGACTGAGATAGAGACCCAGTACTTC. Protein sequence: CASSTGTEIETQYF.

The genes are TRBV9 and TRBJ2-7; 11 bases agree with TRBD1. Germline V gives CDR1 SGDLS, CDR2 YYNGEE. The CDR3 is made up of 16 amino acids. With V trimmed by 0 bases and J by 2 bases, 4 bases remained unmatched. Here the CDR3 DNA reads TGTGCCAGCAGCGTAGAACCGGGACAGGGGGCCTACGAGCAGTACTTC. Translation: CASSVEPGQGAYEQYF. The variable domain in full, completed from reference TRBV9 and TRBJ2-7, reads DSGVTQTPKHLITATGQRVTLRCSPRSGDLSVYWYQQSLDQGLQFLIQYYNGEERAKGNILERFSAQQFPDLHSELNLSSLELGDSALYFCASSVEPGQGAYEQYFGPGTRLTVT.

The CDR3 reads CASSWTGGRKETQYF. As DNA, the CDR3 is TGTGCCAGCAGTTGGACAGGGGGGAGGAAAGAGACCCAGTACTTC. The chain has TRBV27 and TRBJ2-5; 10 bases are shared with TRBD1. V lost 4 bases and J lost 3; bases outside the gene matches: 5. Germline V gene sequence: CDR1 MNHEY, CDR2 SMNVEV (reference sequence). There are 15 residues in the CDR3.

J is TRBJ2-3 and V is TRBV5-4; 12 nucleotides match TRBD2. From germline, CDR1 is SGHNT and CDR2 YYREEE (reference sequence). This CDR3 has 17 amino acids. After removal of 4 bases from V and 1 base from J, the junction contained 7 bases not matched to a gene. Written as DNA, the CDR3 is TGTGCCAGCAGCCCCCTGACTAGCGGGAGAGGCACAGATACGCAGTATTTT. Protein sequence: CASSPLTSGRGTDTQYF. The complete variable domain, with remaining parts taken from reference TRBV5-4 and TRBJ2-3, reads ETGVTQSPTHLIKTRGQQVTLRCSSQSGHNTVSWYQQALGQGPQFIFQYYREEENGRGNFPPRFSGLQFPNYSSELNVNALELDDSALYLCASSPLTSGRGTDTQYFGPGTRLTVL.

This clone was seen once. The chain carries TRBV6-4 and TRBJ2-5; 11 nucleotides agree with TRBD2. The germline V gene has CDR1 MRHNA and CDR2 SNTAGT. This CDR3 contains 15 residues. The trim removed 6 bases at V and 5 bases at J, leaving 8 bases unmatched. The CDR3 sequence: CASRPHSGGAETQYF. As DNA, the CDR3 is TGTGCCAGCAGACCTCATAGCGGGGGGGCGGAGACCCAGTACTTC.

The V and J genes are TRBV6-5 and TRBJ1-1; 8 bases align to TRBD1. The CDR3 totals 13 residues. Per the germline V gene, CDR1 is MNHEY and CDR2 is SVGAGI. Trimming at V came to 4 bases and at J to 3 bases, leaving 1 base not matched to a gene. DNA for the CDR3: TGTGCCAGCAGTTTGGACAGGGACACTGAAGCTTTCTTT. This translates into CASSLDRDTEAFF.